This is a list of T cell receptor beta chains from one sample in a study of T cell responses to AZD1222 COVID-19 vaccine. Some clones are missing from TCRdb's copy, which holds only in-frame ones; the method was immunoSEQ multiplex PCR. The sample holds over 100,000 clones, approximately 88% seen once. This specimen was peripheral blood, taken on day 0 of AZD1222 vaccination. These receptors all stem from an adult in good health. The CDR3 runs from the conserved cysteine through the conserved F or W. The D gene is left open where the match is weak. Rows give clone size only sometimes, using once, few, many, or a class for an expanded clone.

d_gene	v_gene	j_gene	abundance	CDR3aa	CDR3nt
.	TRBV9	TRBJ1-2	.	CASSVEGGNYGYTF	TGTGCCAGCAGCGTAGAAGGAGGGAACTATGGCTACACCTTC
.	TRBV27	TRBJ1-5	.	CASSLVRDQPQHF	TGTGCCAGCAGTTTAGTTCGGGATCAGCCCCAGCATTTT
.	TRBV27	TRBJ1-5	.	CASSRGRRFNQPQHF	TGTGCCAGCAGTAGAGGCAGGAGGTTCAATCAGCCCCAGCATTTT
.	TRBV6-5	TRBJ1-1	medium-sized	CASSSSVKNTEAFF	TGTGCCAGCAGTTCCTCCGTAAAGAACACTGAAGCTTTCTTT
.	TRBV9	TRBJ2-5	.	CASSVQGQETQYF	TGTGCCAGCAGCGTTCAGGGCCAAGAGACCCAGTACTTC
.	TRBV6-5	TRBJ1-3	.	CASSYSIRFNGNTIYF	TGTGCCAGCAGTTACTCGATCCGATTCAATGGAAACACCATATATTTT
.	TRBV6-2/TRBV6-3	TRBJ1-2	.	CASSYQTVGNYGYTF	TGTGCCAGCAGTTACCAGACCGTCGGTAACTATGGCTACACCTTC
TRBD2	TRBV5-6	TRBJ2-3	.	CASSRGVEHSTDTQYF	TGTGCCAGCAGCCGGGGGGTGGAGCATAGCACAGATACGCAGTATTTT
.	TRBV7-2	TRBJ1-1	.	CASSSGLLIEAFF	TGTGCCAGCAGCTCGGGCTTGTTAATTGAAGCTTTCTTT
.	TRBV19	TRBJ1-5	.	CASNWGVNSNQPQHF	TGTGCCAGTAACTGGGGAGTTAATAGCAATCAGCCCCAGCATTTT
.	TRBV3-1/TRBV3-2	TRBJ2-1	.	CASSQEGFHNEQFF	TGTGCCAGCAGCCAAGAAGGGTTTCACAATGAGCAGTTCTTC
.	TRBV6-5	TRBJ1-4	.	CASTFRRLANEKLFF	TGTGCCAGCACATTTAGGAGGTTGGCTAATGAAAAACTGTTTTTT
.	TRBV3-1/TRBV3-2	TRBJ2-5	.	CASSQGRVLETQYF	TGTGCCAGCAGCCAAGGCCGGGTTTTGGAGACCCAGTACTTC
.	TRBV12-3/TRBV12-4	TRBJ1-1	.	CASSPLGRDEAFF	TGTGCCAGCAGTCCTCTAGGGAGGGATGAAGCTTTCTTT